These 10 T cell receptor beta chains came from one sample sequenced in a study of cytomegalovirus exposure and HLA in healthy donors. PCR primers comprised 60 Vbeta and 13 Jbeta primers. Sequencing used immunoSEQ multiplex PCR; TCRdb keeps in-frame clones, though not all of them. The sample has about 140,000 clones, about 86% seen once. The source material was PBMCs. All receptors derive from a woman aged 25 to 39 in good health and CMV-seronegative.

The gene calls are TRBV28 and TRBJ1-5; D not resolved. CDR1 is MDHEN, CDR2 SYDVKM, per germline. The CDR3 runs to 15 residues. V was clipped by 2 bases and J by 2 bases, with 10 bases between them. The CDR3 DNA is TGTGCCAGCAGTTTACGGGTTTTGCGCAATCAGCCCCAGCATTTT. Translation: CASSLRVLRNQPQHF.

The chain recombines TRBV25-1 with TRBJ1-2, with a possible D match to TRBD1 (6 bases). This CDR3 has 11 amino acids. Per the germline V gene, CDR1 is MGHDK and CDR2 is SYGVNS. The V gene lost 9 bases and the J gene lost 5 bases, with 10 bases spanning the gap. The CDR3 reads CASSTGYGYTF. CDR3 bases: TGTGCCAGTAGTACAGGGTATGGCTACACCTTC.

The CDR3 region is CASSLARRAVGYGYTF. Here the CDR3 DNA reads TGTGCCAGCAGCTTGGCACGCAGGGCGGTAGGCTATGGCTACACCTTC. The chain carries TRBV5-8 and TRBJ1-2, with D perhaps TRBD1 (5 bases). The V and J ends lost 0 bases and 4 bases respectively, with 16 bases between them. Germline assignment: CDR1 SGHTS and CDR2 YDEGEE. This CDR3 region has 16 residues. The whole variable domain, remainder taken from reference TRBV5-8 and TRBJ1-2, is EAGVTQSPTHLIKTRGQQATLRCSPISGHTSVYWYQQALGLGLQFLLWYDEGEERNRGNFPPRFSGRQFPNYSSELNVNALELEDSALYLCASSLARRAVGYGYTFGSGTRLTVV.

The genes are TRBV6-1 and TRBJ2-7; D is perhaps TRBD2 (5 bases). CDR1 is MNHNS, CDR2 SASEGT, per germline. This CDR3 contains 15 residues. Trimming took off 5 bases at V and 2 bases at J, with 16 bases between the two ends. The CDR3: CASSRFREVTYEQYF. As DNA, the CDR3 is TGTGCCAGCAGTAGATTCCGGGAAGTCACCTACGAGCAGTACTTC.

CDR3 region: CASSQARGNTDTQYF. The CDR3 region has the DNA TGCGCCAGCAGTCAAGCCAGGGGAAACACAGATACGCAGTATTTT. The chain combines TRBV23-1 with TRBJ2-3; tentative D call: TRBD1 (6 bases). TRBV23-1 is reported as an ORF; its role is uncertain. The CDR3 is 15 amino acids. The V end lost 2 bases, the J end lost 2 bases, and 11 bases lay between the germline ends.

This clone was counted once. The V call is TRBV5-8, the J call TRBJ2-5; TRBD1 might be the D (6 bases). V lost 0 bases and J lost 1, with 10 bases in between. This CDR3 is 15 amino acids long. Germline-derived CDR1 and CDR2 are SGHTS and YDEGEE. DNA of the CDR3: TGTGCCAGCAGCTTGGGGCCAGGGGCCCAAGAGACCCAGTACTTC. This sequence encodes CASSLGPGAQETQYF.

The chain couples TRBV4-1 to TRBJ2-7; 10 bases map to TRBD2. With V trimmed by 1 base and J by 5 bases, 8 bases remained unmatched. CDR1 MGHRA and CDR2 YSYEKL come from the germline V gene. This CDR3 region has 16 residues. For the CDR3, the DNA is TGCGCCAGCAGCCAAGTTTCGCTAGCGGGAGCCCACGAGCAGTACTTC. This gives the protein CASSQVSLAGAHEQYF.

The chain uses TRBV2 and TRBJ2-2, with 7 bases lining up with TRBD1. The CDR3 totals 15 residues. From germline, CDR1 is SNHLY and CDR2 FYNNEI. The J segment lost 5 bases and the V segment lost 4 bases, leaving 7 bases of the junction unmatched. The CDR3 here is CASSGQGSLTGELFF. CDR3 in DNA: TGTGCCAGCAGTGGACAGGGATCCCTTACCGGGGAGCTGTTTTTT.

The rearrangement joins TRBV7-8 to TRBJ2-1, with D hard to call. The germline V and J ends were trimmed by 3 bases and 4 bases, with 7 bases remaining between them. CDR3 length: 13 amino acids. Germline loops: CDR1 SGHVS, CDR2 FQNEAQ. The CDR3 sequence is CASSFPLYNEQFF. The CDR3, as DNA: TGTGCCAGCAGCTTCCCTCTTTACAATGAGCAGTTCTTC.

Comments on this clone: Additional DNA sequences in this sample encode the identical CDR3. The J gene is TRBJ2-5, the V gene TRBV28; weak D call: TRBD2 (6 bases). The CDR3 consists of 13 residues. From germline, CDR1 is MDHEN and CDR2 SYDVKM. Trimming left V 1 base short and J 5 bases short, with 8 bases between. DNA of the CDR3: TGTGCCAGCAGTTTATCGGGGGTTGAGACCCAGTACTTC. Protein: CASSLSGVETQYF.